Sequencing of this TCR beta chain was carried out in a study of T cells after yellow fever vaccination (dated by TCRdb to about 2019). General notes on the study: The SMART-Seq v4 Ultra Low Input RNA kit was used to prepare libraries from fractions with low cell numbers. Bulk PBMC replicates and cell subsets were isolated from blood drawn at multiple timepoints before and after both primary and secondary immunization. Two healthy male donors, one aged 18 to 29 and one aged 30 to 39 years, were included in the cohort. To track T-cell clones before and after primary and booster YFV17D yellow fever vaccination, bulk TCR alpha and beta repertoires were sequenced longitudinally. Broader findings and caveats from the paper: Because only two donors were included in the study, the extent to which the findings can be generalized is limited. After the booster, most of the clones that had expanded following primary vaccination were detected again (almost 98% of CD4 and roughly nine tenths of CD8), which suggests that memory was broadly maintained. A small fraction of clonotypes appeared in both the CD4 and CD8 compartments, likely as a result of convergent recombination. Computational filtering was required because FACS-sorted repertoires could contain abundant contaminating clonotypes from the bulk population. The secondary T-cell response was found to be weaker but faster than the primary response, with a peak reached on day 5 rather than on day 15.

This specimen's treatment or condition label, per the study, means: live attenuated yellow fever vaccine strain. At each blood-draw timepoint, two biological replicates of bulk PBMCs were collected. A standard Ficoll-Paque protocol was used to isolate PBMCs from peripheral blood. RNA was extracted with TriZol from bulk PBMCs, CD4 and CD8 fractions, and dextramer-positive and dextramer-negative fractions. This clonotype appeared a single time. What this receptor recognizes is not known. At one end the junction does not follow the germline gene, possibly because of a read error. TCR cDNA was synthesized by 5'RACE template switching, which introduced a universal primer site and unique molecular identifiers. Priming for cDNA synthesis came from both the TCR alpha and TCR beta constant segments. Library amplification used two PCR steps, and the second PCR step added sample barcodes and sequencing adapters. Sequencing of libraries was done on Illumina HiSeq 2500 (2x100 bp) or NovaSeq (2x150 bp). The authors processed their data as follows. Reads were demultiplexed and collapsed into UMI consensus sequences with MIGEC, and V(D)J alignment was performed with MiXCR. Using edgeR on replicate PBMC samples, clonotypes were called vaccine-responding if FDR was below 0.01 and the log2 fold change was above 5 up to day 15. Bulk clonotypes were assigned CD4 or CD8 identity according to which sequenced CD4 or CD8 repertoire held them at higher abundance. TCRdb itself trimmed the public reads at Q25 with fastp, ran MiXCR and retained productive beta chains. A single entry per CDR3 protein holds the most common genes and DNA from its merged rows. The V and J calls here are based on TCRdb, not the publication. In this sample the table shows fewer than 450,000 distinct CDR3 sequences, 8% to 9.5% of which occur a single time. The top ten constitute roughly a sixth of the sample.

This clonotype was sampled from a man aged 18 to 29 who received the YFV17D yellow fever vaccine. Here the sequenced sample was PBMCs, taken 35 to 50 days after the first yellow fever vaccination.

The DNA reads TGCTGTGCTAGAGCTTATGCGGGGCGTCGGAGCACTGAAGCTTTCTTT. Translated, this is CCARAYAGRRSTEAFF. The chain links TRBV20-1 with TRBJ1-1; a weak D assignment points to TRBD1 (5 bases agree). CDR1 DFQATT and CDR2 SNEGSKA were looked up in the germline V gene (reference sequence). CDR3 length: 16 amino acids, cysteine to phenylalanine. The DNA shown is the 48-base CDR3, in frame from base 1.